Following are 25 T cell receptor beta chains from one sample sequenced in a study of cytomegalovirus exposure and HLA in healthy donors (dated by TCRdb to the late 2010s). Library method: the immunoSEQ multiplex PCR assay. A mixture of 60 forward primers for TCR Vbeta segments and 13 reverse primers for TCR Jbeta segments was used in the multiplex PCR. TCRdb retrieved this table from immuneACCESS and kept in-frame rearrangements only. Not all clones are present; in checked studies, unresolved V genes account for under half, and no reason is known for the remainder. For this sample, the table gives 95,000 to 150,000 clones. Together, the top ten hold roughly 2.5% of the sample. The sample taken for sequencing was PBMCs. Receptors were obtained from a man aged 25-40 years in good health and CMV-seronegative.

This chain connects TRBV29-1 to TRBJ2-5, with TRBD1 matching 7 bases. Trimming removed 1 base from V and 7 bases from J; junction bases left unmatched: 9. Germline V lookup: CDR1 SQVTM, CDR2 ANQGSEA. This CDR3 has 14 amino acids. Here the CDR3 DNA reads TGCAGCGTTGAAGCCGGGACAGTCCGGGGGACCCAGTACTTC. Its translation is CSVEAGTVRGTQYF.

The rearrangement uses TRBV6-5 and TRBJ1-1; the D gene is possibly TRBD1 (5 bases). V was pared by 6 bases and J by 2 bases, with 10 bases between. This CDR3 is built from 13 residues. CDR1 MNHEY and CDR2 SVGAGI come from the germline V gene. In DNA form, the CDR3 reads TGTGCCAGCAGCCCAGGGTATAACACTGAAGCTTTCTTT. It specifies CASSPGYNTEAFF.

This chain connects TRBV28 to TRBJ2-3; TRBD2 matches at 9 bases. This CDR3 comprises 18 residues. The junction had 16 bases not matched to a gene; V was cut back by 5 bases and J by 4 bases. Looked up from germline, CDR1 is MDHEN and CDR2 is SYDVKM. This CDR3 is CASSSIAGVSYEADTQYF. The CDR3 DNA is TGTGCCAGCAGTAGCATAGCGGGAGTTTCGTATGAAGCAGATACGCAGTATTTT. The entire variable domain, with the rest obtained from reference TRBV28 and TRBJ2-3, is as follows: DVKVTQSSRYLVKRTGEKVFLECVQDMDHENMFWYRQDPGLGLRLIYFSYDVKMKEKGDIPEGYSVSREKKERFSLILESASTNQTSMYLCASSSIAGVSYEADTQYFGPGTRLTVL.

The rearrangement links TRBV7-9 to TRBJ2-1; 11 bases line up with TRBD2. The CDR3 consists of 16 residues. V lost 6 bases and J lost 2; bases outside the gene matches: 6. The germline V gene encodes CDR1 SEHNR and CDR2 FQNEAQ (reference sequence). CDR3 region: CASSFSGRAAYNEQFF. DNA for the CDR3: TGTGCCAGCAGTTTTAGCGGGAGGGCAGCCTACAATGAGCAGTTCTTC.

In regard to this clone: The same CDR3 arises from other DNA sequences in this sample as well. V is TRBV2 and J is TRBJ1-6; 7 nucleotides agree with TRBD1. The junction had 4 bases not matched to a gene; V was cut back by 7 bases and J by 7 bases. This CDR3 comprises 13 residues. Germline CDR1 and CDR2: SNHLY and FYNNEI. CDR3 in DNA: TGTGCCAGCACGGGACAGAGAAATTCACCCCTCCACTTT. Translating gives CASTGQRNSPLHF.

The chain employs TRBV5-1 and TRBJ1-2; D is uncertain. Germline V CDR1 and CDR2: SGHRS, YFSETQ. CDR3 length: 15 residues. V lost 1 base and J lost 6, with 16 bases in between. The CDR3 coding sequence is TGCGCCAGCAGCTTGTCGGCAGGTTATCCAAATGGCTACACCTTC. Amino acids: CASSLSAGYPNGYTF.

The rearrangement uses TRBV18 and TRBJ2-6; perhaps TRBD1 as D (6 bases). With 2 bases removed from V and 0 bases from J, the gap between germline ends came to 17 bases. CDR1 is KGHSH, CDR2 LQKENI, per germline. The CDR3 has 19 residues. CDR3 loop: CASSPYPEQGFSGANVLTF. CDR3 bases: TGTGCCAGCTCACCATACCCTGAGCAGGGGTTCTCTGGGGCCAACGTCCTGACTTTC.

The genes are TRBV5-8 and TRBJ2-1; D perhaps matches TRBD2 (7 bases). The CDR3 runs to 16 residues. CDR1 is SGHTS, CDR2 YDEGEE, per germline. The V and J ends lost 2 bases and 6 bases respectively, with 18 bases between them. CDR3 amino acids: CASSFLRGADINEQFF. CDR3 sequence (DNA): TGTGCCAGCAGCTTCCTACGGGGGGCTGACATCAATGAGCAGTTCTTC. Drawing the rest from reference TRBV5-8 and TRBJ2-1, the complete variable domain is EAGVTQSPTHLIKTRGQQATLRCSPISGHTSVYWYQQALGLGLQFLLWYDEGEERNRGNFPPRFSGRQFPNYSSELNVNALELEDSALYLCASSFLRGADINEQFFGPGTRLTVL.

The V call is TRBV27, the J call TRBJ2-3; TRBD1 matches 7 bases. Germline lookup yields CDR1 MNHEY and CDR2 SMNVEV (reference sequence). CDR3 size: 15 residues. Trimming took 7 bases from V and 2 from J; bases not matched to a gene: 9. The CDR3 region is CASTNPDRLTDTQYF. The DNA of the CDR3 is TGTGCCAGCACCAACCCGGACAGGCTCACAGATACGCAGTATTTT.

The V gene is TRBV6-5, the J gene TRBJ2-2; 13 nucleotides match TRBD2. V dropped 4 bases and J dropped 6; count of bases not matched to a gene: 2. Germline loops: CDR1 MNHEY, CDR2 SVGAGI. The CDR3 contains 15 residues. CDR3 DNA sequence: TGTGCCAGCAGTTTTACTAGCGGGAGGGCCGGGGAGCTGTTTTTT. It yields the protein CASSFTSGRAGELFF.

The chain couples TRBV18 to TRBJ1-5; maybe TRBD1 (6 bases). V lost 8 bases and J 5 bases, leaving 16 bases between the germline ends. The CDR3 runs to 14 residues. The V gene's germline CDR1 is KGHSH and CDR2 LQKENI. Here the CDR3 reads CASARQAAYQPQHF. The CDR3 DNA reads TGTGCCAGCGCCCGACAGGCTGCGTATCAGCCCCAGCATTTT.

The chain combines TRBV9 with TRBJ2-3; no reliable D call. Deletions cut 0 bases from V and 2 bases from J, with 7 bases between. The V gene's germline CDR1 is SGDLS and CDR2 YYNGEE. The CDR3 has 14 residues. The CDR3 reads CASSVETVTDTQYF. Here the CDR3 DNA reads TGTGCCAGCAGCGTAGAAACAGTCACAGATACGCAGTATTTT.

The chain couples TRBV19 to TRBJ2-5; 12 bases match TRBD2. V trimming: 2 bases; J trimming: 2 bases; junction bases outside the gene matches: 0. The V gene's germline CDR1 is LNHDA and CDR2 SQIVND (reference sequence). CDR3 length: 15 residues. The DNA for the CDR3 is TGTGCCAGTAGTATACTAGCGGGAGGGCAAGAGACCCAGTACTTC. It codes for CASSILAGGQETQYF.

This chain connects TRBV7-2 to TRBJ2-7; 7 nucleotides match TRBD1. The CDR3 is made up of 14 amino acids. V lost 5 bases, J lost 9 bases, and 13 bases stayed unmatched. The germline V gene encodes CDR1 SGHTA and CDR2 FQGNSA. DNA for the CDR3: TGTGCCAGCAGCGAACTGGGACAGCTAGTCGGGCAGTACTTC. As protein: CASSELGQLVGQYF.

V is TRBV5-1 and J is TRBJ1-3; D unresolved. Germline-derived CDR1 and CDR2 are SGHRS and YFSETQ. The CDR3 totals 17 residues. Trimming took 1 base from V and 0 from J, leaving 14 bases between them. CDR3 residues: CASSLMAGRGSGNTIYF. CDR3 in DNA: TGCGCCAGCAGCTTGATGGCAGGTCGGGGCTCTGGAAACACCATATATTTT.

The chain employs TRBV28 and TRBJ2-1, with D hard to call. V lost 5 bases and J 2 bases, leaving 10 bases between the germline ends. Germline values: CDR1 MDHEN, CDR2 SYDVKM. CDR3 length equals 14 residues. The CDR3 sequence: CASSNLGTYNEQFF. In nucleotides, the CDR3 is TGTGCCAGCAGTAATCTGGGCACCTACAATGAGCAGTTCTTC.

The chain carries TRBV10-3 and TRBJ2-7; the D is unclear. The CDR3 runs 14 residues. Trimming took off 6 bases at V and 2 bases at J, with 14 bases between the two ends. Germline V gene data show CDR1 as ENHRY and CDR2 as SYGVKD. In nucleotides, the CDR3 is TGTGCCATCAGCCCCGGAGAAGCGACCTACGAGCAGTACTTC. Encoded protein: CAISPGEATYEQYF.

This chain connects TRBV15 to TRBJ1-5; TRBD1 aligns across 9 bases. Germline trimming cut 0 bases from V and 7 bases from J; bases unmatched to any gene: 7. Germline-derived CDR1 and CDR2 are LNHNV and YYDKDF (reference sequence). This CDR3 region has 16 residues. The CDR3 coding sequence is TGTGCCACCAGCAGAGATCGAGCGACAGGGGGACAGCCCCAGCATTTT. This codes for CATSRDRATGGQPQHF.

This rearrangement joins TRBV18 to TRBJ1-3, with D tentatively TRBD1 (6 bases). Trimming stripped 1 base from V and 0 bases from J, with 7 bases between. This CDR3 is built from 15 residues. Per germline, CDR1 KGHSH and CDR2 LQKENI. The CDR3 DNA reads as TGTGCCAGCTCACCACGGACAGCCTCTGGAAACACCATATATTTT. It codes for CASSPRTASGNTIYF.

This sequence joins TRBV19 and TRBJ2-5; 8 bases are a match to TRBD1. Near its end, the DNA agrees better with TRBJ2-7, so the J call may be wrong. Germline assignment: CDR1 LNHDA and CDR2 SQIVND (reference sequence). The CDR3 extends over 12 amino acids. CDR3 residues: CASSTGGYEQYF. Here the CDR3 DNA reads TGTGCCAGTAGCACAGGGGGCTACGAGCAGTACTTC.

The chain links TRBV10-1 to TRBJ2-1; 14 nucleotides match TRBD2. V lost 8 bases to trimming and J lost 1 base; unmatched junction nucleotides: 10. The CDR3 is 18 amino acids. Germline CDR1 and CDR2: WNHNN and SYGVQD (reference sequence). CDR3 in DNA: TGCGCCAGCGCCTCCCATGGGACTAGCGGGAGTTCCTACAATGAGCAGTTCTTC. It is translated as CASASHGTSGSSYNEQFF.

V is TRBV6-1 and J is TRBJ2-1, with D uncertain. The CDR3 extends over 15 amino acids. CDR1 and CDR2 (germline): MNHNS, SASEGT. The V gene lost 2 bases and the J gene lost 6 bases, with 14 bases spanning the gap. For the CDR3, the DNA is TGTGCCAGCAGTGAATGGTCAATAGCTCTCAATGAGCAGTTCTTC. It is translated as CASSEWSIALNEQFF.

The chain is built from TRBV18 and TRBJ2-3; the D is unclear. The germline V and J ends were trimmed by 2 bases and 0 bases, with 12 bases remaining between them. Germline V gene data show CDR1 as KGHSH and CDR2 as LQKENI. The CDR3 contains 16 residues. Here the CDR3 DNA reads TGTGCCAGCTCACCAGGTCTAAGCCTTAGCACAGATACGCAGTATTTT. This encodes CASSPGLSLSTDTQYF.

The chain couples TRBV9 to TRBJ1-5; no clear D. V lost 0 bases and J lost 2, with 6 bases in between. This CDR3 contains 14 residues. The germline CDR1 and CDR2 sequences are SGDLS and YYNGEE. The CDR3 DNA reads TGTGCCAGCAGCGTAGGGGAGGGCAATCAGCCCCAGCATTTT. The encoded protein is CASSVGEGNQPQHF.

DNA of the CDR3: TGCGCCAGCAGCTCCTGGACTAGCGGCGACAATGAGCAGTTCTTC. Protein sequence: CASSSWTSGDNEQFF. The rearrangement uses TRBV5-1 and TRBJ2-1; 10 nucleotides line up with TRBD2. Per germline, CDR1 SGHRS and CDR2 YFSETQ. V shed 3 bases, J shed 5 bases, and the junction held 5 bases outside the gene matches. The CDR3 runs 15 residues.